This is a list of T cell receptor beta chains from one sample in a study of blood T cell repertoires in COVID-19. Clones were read by immunoSEQ multiplex PCR, and TCRdb kept only the in-frame ones, dropping some. The sample includes 150,000 to 180,000 clones, approximately 80% of them seen just once. Material for sequencing was peripheral blood. These receptor sequences come from an older woman with COVID-19, enrolled during active disease. CDR3s include the opening cysteine and the closing phenylalanine or tryptophan. D genes are given only for firm matches. Clone sizes are given selectively: once, few, many, or a class where the clone is expanded.

V	J	D	size	CDR3	DNA
TRBV27	TRBJ2-3	TRBD2	-	CASSSTSGGTDTQYF	TGTGCCAGCAGTTCTACTAGCGGGGGCACAGATACGCAGTATTTT
TRBV7-9	TRBJ1-2	TRBD1	-	CASSPTAGGIHGYTF	TGTGCCAGCAGTCCTACGGCAGGGGGAATCCATGGCTACACCTTC
TRBV5-4	TRBJ2-1	TRBD2	-	CASSETGTRINEQFF	TGTGCCAGCAGCGAAACCGGGACTAGGATCAATGAGCAGTTCTTC
TRBV18	TRBJ1-6	TRBD1	-	CASSPGQGNSPLHF	TGTGCCAGCTCACCCGGACAGGGAAATTCACCCCTCCACTTT
TRBV7-9	TRBJ1-5	-	-	CASSWGDQPQHF	TGTGCCAGTTCGTGGGGAGACCAGCCCCAGCATTTT
TRBV14	TRBJ1-3	TRBD1	-	CASSLRTGSSGNTIYF	TGTGCCAGCAGCCTTAGGACAGGGAGCTCTGGAAACACCATATATTTT
TRBV3-1/TRBV3-2	TRBJ2-7	TRBD2	-	CASSQEGVAGGSAYEQYF	TGTGCCAGCAGCCAAGAAGGAGTAGCGGGAGGTAGCGCCTACGAGCAGTACTTC
TRBV10-3	TRBJ2-3	-	-	CAISARGPPTDTQYF	TGTGCCATCAGTGCGCGGGGGCCTCCCACAGATACGCAGTATTTT
TRBV23-1	TRBJ1-4	-	-	CASSLNRSNRLTEKLFF	TGCGCCAGCAGTCTCAATCGTTCTAACAGGCTAACTGAAAAACTGTTTTTT
TRBV5-1	TRBJ2-5	TRBD1	-	CASSVDRAETQYF	TGCGCCAGCAGCGTGGACAGGGCAGAGACCCAGTACTTC
TRBV6-5	TRBJ1-5	-	-	CASRAGIIGNQPQHF	TGTGCCAGCAGGGCAGGGATAATAGGCAATCAGCCCCAGCATTTT
TRBV5-1	TRBJ1-6	-	-	CASKGTPAANSPLHF	TGCGCCAGTAAGGGGACTCCCGCCGCTAATTCACCCCTCCACTTT
TRBV3-1/TRBV3-2	TRBJ2-7	TRBD2	-	CATGGVSGRALEQYF	TGTGCCACTGGGGGCGTTAGCGGGAGGGCCCTCGAGCAGTACTTC
TRBV7-6	TRBJ2-5	-	once	CASSPGQGRSHQETQYF	TGTGCCAGCAGCCCAGGGCAGGGGCGCTCACACCAAGAGACCCAGTACTTC
TRBV6-5	TRBJ1-4	TRBD1	-	CASTADRGGEKLFF	TGTGCCAGCACCGCAGACAGGGGAGGAGAAAAACTGTTTTTT
TRBV7-6	TRBJ1-1	-	-	CASSLGGNLKEAFF	TGTGCCAGCAGCTTAGGAGGTAACCTGAAGGAAGCTTTCTTT
TRBV6-1	TRBJ1-3	-	-	CASSENGVTPTTIYF	TGTGCCAGCAGTGAAAACGGGGTAACCCCTACCACCATATATTTT
TRBV30	TRBJ1-4	-	-	CTAMGRFNEKLFF	TGTACCGCTATGGGCAGATTTAATGAAAAACTGTTTTTT
TRBV29-1	TRBJ2-1	-	-	CSVERGGGDEQFF	TGCAGCGTTGAAAGAGGGGGAGGGGATGAGCAGTTCTTC
TRBV19	TRBJ2-3	TRBD1	-	CASSPDRGDTQYF	TGTGCCAGTAGCCCGGACAGGGGGGATACGCAGTATTTT
TRBV28	TRBJ1-2	-	few	CASRTSTTRDYTF	TGTGCCAGCAGGACAAGCACCACCAGGGACTACACCTTC
TRBV6-5	TRBJ1-1	-	once	CATNNGGGPKEAFF	TGTGCCACCAACAACGGGGGGGGGCCTAAAGAAGCTTTCTTT
TRBV6-5	TRBJ1-2	-	-	CASTKDRFYGYTF	TGTGCCAGCACTAAAGACAGGTTCTATGGCTACACCTTC
TRBV5-1	TRBJ2-4	TRBD2	-	CASSPGGTKNIQYF	TGCGCCAGCAGCCCGGGAGGCACCAAAAACATTCAGTACTTC
TRBV11-3	TRBJ1-2	-	-	CASSCLRGCYGYTF	TGTGCCAGCAGTTGCCTAAGGGGCTGCTATGGCTACACCTTC
TRBV12-3/TRBV12-4	TRBJ1-1	-	-	CASRLLSTEAFF	TGTGCCAGCAGATTATTGTCCACTGAGGCTTTCTTT
TRBV6-5	TRBJ1-6	TRBD1	-	CASSYGQGPPLHF	TGTGCCAGCAGTTACGGACAGGGCCCACCCCTCCACTTT
TRBV29-1	TRBJ1-4	TRBD1	-	CSVVMDRGLKLFF	TGCAGCGTTGTAATGGACAGGGGATTGAAACTGTTTTTT
TRBV19	TRBJ1-1	-	-	CASSSRLRTPFTEAFF	TGTGCCAGTAGTTCCCGCTTAAGGACACCGTTCACTGAAGCTTTCTTT
TRBV6-6	TRBJ1-1	-	-	CASSLQGTEAFF	TGTGCCAGCAGCTTACAGGGTACTGAAGCTTTCTTT
TRBV6-5	TRBJ2-7	TRBD2	-	CASSGTSGATYEQYF	TGTGCCAGCAGCGGGACTAGCGGGGCAACCTACGAGCAGTACTTC
TRBV7-8	TRBJ1-4	-	-	CASSPKREKLFF	TGTGCCAGCAGCCCGAAGAGAGAAAAACTGTTTTTT
TRBV7-3	TRBJ2-5	TRBD2	-	CASSPGLAETQYF	TGTGCCAGCAGCCCGGGACTAGCGGAGACCCAGTACTTC
TRBV3-1/TRBV3-2	TRBJ1-4	-	once	CASSRGETNEKLFF	TGTGCCAGCAGCCGCGGGGAAACTAATGAAAAACTGTTTTTT
TRBV18	TRBJ1-5	TRBD1	-	CASRQGLDQPQHF	TGTGCCAGCCGACAGGGTCTAGATCAGCCCCAGCATTTT
TRBV29-1	TRBJ2-7	TRBD2	few	CSVAGLAGGPGAGVRDYEQYF	TGCAGCGTTGCGGGACTAGCGGGAGGGCCGGGTGCGGGGGTGCGAGACTACGAGCAGTACTTC
TRBV4-1	TRBJ2-3	TRBD2	few	CASSQLAGGPGTDTQYF	TGCGCCAGCAGCCAACTAGCGGGGGGGCCTGGCACAGATACGCAGTATTTT
TRBV20-1	TRBJ2-1	-	-	CSASSFGEQFF	TGCAGTGCTAGTAGCTTCGGTGAGCAGTTCTTC
TRBV29-1	TRBJ1-1	-	-	CSVALRRATNTEAFF	TGCAGCGTTGCCCTCCGAAGAGCCACGAACACTGAAGCTTTCTTT